The 26 T cell receptor beta chains presented below share a single source sample, sequenced in a study of CD8 T cell repertoires and HIV-1 epitope variants. No antigens are known for them. Sequencing was performed with immunoSEQ multiplex PCR; in TCRdb, only in-frame clones are kept and a portion is missing. The data contain around 5,200 clones, around 69% of them seen just once; the ten biggest clones take up approximately 40%. The sequencing input was cultured CD8+ T cells derived from PBMCs. The receptors come from a male donor with HIV.

This chain uses TRBV14 with TRBJ2-7; 8 bases line up with TRBD2. This CDR3 has 15 residues. The germline V gene has CDR1 SGHDN and CDR2 FVKESK. V lost 0 bases to trimming and J lost 5 bases; unmatched junction nucleotides: 6. DNA of the CDR3: TGTGCCAGCAGCCAAGATAGCGGGGAAGGCGACGAGCAGTACTTC. Protein product: CASSQDSGEGDEQYF. Full variable domain (remainder filled in from reference TRBV14 and TRBJ2-7): EAGVTQFPSHSVIEKGQTVTLRCDPISGHDNLYWYRRVMGKEIKFLLHFVKESKQDESGMPNNRFLAERTGGTYSTLKVQPAELEDSGVYFCASSQDSGEGDEQYFGPGTRLTVT.

The chain carries TRBV5-6 and TRBJ2-3; the match to TRBD1 covers 9 bases. The CDR3 runs to 15 residues. Germline V gives CDR1 SGHDT, CDR2 YYEEEE. V lost 2 bases to trimming and J lost 2 bases; unmatched junction nucleotides: 3. CDR3 loop: CASSFGQGYTDTQYF. Written as DNA, the CDR3 is TGTGCCAGCAGCTTCGGACAGGGGTACACAGATACGCAGTATTTT.

This clone was seen a few times. The chain couples TRBV5-1 to TRBJ1-1; D gene unclear. Trimming took 5 bases from V and 4 from J, leaving 18 bases between them. There are 15 residues in the CDR3. The germline V gene encodes CDR1 SGHRS and CDR2 YFSETQ. The DNA of the CDR3 is TGCGCCAGCAGTTTTGGGCCCACCGGAGGCACTGAAGCTTTCTTT. It translates to CASSFGPTGGTEAFF. Full variable domain (rest looked up from reference TRBV5-1 and TRBJ1-1): KAGVTQTPRYLIKTRGQQVTLSCSPISGHRSVSWYQQTPGQGLQFLFEYFSETQRNKGNFPGRFSGRQFSNSRSEMNVSTLELGDSALYLCASSFGPTGGTEAFFGQGTRLTVV.

The V call is TRBV12-5, the J call TRBJ2-5, with TRBD2 matching over 12 bases. Germline V gene lookup returns CDR1 LGHNT and CDR2 FRNRAP. V lost 7 bases and J lost 5; bases outside the gene matches: 8. CDR3 length: 15 amino acids. In nucleotides, the CDR3 is TGTGCTAGTGCTGCGACTAGCGGGAGTTGGGAGACCCAGTACTTC. This sequence encodes CASAATSGSWETQYF.

V gene TRBV13 combines with J gene TRBJ1-5; D gene ambiguous. Trimming cost V 3 bases and J 0 bases, with 15 bases left between them. From germline, CDR1 is PRHDT and CDR2 FYEKMQ (reference sequence). This CDR3 comprises 17 residues. CDR3 nucleotide sequence: TGTGCCAGCAGCTTTGGCGGGAACGGTTATAGCAATCAGCCCCAGCATTTT. Translation gives CASSFGGNGYSNQPQHF.

V and J are TRBV19 and TRBJ1-2; D may be TRBD1 (5 bases). In germline, CDR1 is LNHDA, CDR2 SQIVND (reference sequence). The CDR3 is 19 residues long. Trimming stripped 8 bases from V and 5 bases from J, with 33 bases between. As DNA, the CDR3 is TGTGCCAGTCGTCCCCGCGAAATTGACCCCCAGGGCCTTTGGTATGGCTACACCTTC. This encodes CASRPREIDPQGLWYGYTF. The full variable domain, with the rest looked up from reference TRBV19 and TRBJ1-2, is DGGITQSPKYLFRKEGQNVTLSCEQNLNHDAMYWYRQDPGQGLRLIYYSQIVNDFQKGDIAEGYSVSREKKESFPLTVTSAQKNPTAFYLCASRPREIDPQGLWYGYTFGSGTRLTVV.

This chain joins TRBV4-1 and TRBJ1-1, with a weak D call TRBD1 (5 bases). CDR1 and CDR2 from the germline V gene are MGHRA and YSYEKL. The CDR3 length is 16 residues. V shed 0 bases and J shed 1 base, with 12 bases lying between them. Written as DNA, the CDR3 is TGCGCCAGCAGCCAAGATGTTGGGCAGGGGAACACTGAAGCTTTCTTT. Amino acids: CASSQDVGQGNTEAFF.

The chain couples TRBV11-2 to TRBJ1-4, with 7 nucleotides matching TRBD1. Germline V lookup: CDR1 SGHAT, CDR2 FQNNGV. CDR3 length equals 15 residues. The junction had 12 bases not matched to a gene; V was cut back by 6 bases and J by 8 bases. CDR3 in DNA: TGTGCCAGCAGTCGTCAGGGGGGTATGGGGGAAAAACTGTTTTTT. It is translated as CASSRQGGMGEKLFF.

This clone showed up just once. CDR3 sequence: CATLAQGAGYEQYF. The CDR3 region has the DNA TGTGCCACCTTGGCTCAGGGAGCGGGATACGAGCAGTACTTC. The chain employs TRBV6-5 and TRBJ2-7, with 7 bases identical to TRBD2. CDR3 size: 14 residues. Trimming removed 10 bases from V and 4 bases from J; junction bases left unmatched: 13. The germline V gene has CDR1 MNHEY and CDR2 SVGAGI.

The chain is built from TRBV19 and TRBJ1-6, with D possibly TRBD1 on 5 matching bases. The CDR3 runs to 17 residues. Germline V gene lookup returns CDR1 LNHDA and CDR2 SQIVND (reference sequence). V lost 3 bases, J lost 6 bases, and 18 bases lay in between. In nucleotides, the CDR3 is TGTGCCAGTAGTATGGGAGGCGCGGGGGAAGCTAATTCACCCCTCCACTTT. Its protein is CASSMGGAGEANSPLHF.

This clone was seen a handful of times. V gene TRBV6-5 combines with J gene TRBJ1-1, with a tentative D call TRBD1 (5 bases). CDR3 size: 14 residues. V was trimmed by 6 bases and J by 0 bases, leaving 11 bases between them. Germline V gene lookup returns CDR1 MNHEY and CDR2 SVGAGI. The CDR3 is CASRPTAMNTEAFF. The CDR3 coding sequence is TGTGCCAGCAGACCGACAGCCATGAACACTGAAGCTTTCTTT.

This clone was counted a few times. The genes are TRBV28 and TRBJ1-2; D gene uncertain. The CDR3 covers 13 residues. V lost 1 base and J lost 7, with 10 bases in between. CDR1 and CDR2 (germline): MDHEN, SYDVKM. CDR3 nucleotides: TGTGCCAGCAGTTTATCCGGCGCCGGTGGCTACACCTTC. The encoded protein is CASSLSGAGGYTF.

The chain couples TRBV16 to TRBJ1-5; D gene uncertain. Looked up from germline, CDR1 is KGHSY and CDR2 is FQNENV. This CDR3 comprises 15 residues. V was shortened by 1 base and J by 2 bases, with 9 bases between the two germline ends. Written as DNA, the CDR3 is TGTGCCAGCAGCCAATTACGGGGAGGCAATCAGCCCCAGCATTTT. Translation: CASSQLRGGNQPQHF.

This clone appeared a few times. The chain couples TRBV28 to TRBJ2-7, with TRBD1 as a possible D gene (5 bases). V lost 3 bases and J 0 bases, leaving 18 bases between the germline ends. This CDR3 region has 17 residues. Germline V gene sequence: CDR1 MDHEN, CDR2 SYDVKM. CDR3 sequence (DNA): TGTGCCAGCAGTTTCGGTACCGAAGGGGTCGACTCCTACGAGCAGTACTTC. Protein: CASSFGTEGVDSYEQYF.

The V and J genes are TRBV6-5 and TRBJ2-1; D gene ambiguous. CDR1 and CDR2 from the germline V gene are MNHEY and SVGAGI. The CDR3 contains 13 residues. Trimming stripped 0 bases from V and 8 bases from J, with 8 bases between. The CDR3 bases are TGTGCCAGCAGTTACTCGTTAGTCGATGAGCAGTTCTTC. Translation gives CASSYSLVDEQFF.

This clone showed up just a few times. This sequence joins TRBV4-2 and TRBJ1-1; D perhaps matches TRBD1 (5 bases). Trimming left V 3 bases short and J 1 base short, with 6 bases between. Germline CDR1 is LGHNA and CDR2 is YNFKEQ. The CDR3 is 13 amino acids. The CDR3 region is CASSHGQNTEAFF. The DNA for the CDR3 is TGTGCCAGCAGCCACGGACAGAACACTGAAGCTTTCTTT.

This clone is medium-sized (0.01 to 0.1%) in the sample. The chain is built from TRBV7-9 and TRBJ1-5; TRBD1 might be the D (5 bases). The germline V and J ends were trimmed by 6 bases and 6 bases, with 9 bases remaining between them. This CDR3 comprises 12 residues. Germline V gene sequence: CDR1 SEHNR, CDR2 FQNEAQ (reference sequence). In DNA form, the CDR3 reads TGTGCCAGCAGAGCGGGGACTCAGCCCCAGCATTTT. Protein: CASRAGTQPQHF.

The chain couples TRBV9 to TRBJ2-7, with D perhaps matching TRBD1 (5 bases). The ends were cut back, 0 bases at V and 0 bases at J, with 7 bases in the middle. CDR1 is SGDLS and CDR2 is YYNGEE in the germline V gene. The CDR3 runs to 14 residues. CDR3 sequence (DNA): TGTGCCAGCAGCGTAGGGGGCCCCTCCTACGAGCAGTACTTC. This codes for CASSVGGPSYEQYF. Looking up the rest from reference TRBV9 and TRBJ2-7 gives the full variable domain: DSGVTQTPKHLITATGQRVTLRCSPRSGDLSVYWYQQSLDQGLQFLIQYYNGEERAKGNILERFSAQQFPDLHSELNLSSLELGDSALYFCASSVGGPSYEQYFGPGTRLTVT.

J is TRBJ2-1 and V is TRBV6-1; D is ambiguous. V was trimmed by 2 bases and J by 3 bases, leaving 11 bases between them. Per germline, CDR1 MNHNS and CDR2 SASEGT. This CDR3 contains 15 residues. CDR3 protein: CASSEKRSFYNEQFF. CDR3 sequence (DNA): TGTGCCAGCAGTGAAAAGCGATCCTTCTACAATGAGCAGTTCTTC.

The chain links TRBV28 to TRBJ2-3; 8 nucleotides match TRBD2. Germline CDR1 reads MDHEN; CDR2 reads SYDVKM. The length of the CDR3 is 17 residues. V shed 5 bases, J shed 5 bases, and the junction held 15 bases outside the gene matches. CDR3 in amino acids: CASSPDIAGPRGDTQYF. The DNA for the CDR3 is TGTGCCAGCAGTCCTGACATAGCGGGGCCACGGGGAGATACGCAGTATTTT. Full variable domain (missing parts from reference TRBV28 and TRBJ2-3): DVKVTQSSRYLVKRTGEKVFLECVQDMDHENMFWYRQDPGLGLRLIYFSYDVKMKEKGDIPEGYSVSREKKERFSLILESASTNQTSMYLCASSPDIAGPRGDTQYFGPGTRLTVL.

The chain links TRBV2 to TRBJ2-7; 8 nucleotides align to TRBD2. V lost 5 bases to trimming and J lost 3 bases; unmatched junction nucleotides: 0. Germline V gene data show CDR1 as SNHLY and CDR2 as FYNNEI. There are 12 residues in the CDR3. Written as DNA, the CDR3 is TGTGCCAGCAGTAGCGGGAGCTACGAGCAGTACTTC. It translates to CASSSGSYEQYF.

This CDR3 is CASSLQNSYLSSYEQYF. DNA for the CDR3: TGTGCCAGCAGCTTACAGAACAGTTACTTAAGCTCCTACGAGCAGTACTTC. The rearrangement uses TRBV7-2 and TRBJ2-7; no firm D call. CDR3 length: 17 amino acids. Germline CDR1 reads SGHTA; CDR2 reads FQGNSA. Trimming stripped 2 bases from V and 0 bases from J, with 17 bases between.

The chain employs TRBV5-5 and TRBJ1-5; D remains unclear. Germline V CDR1 and CDR2: SGHKS, YYEKEE (reference sequence). The V end lost 0 bases, the J end lost 6 bases, and 13 bases lay between the germline ends. The CDR3 sequence is 15 residues long. The CDR3 bases are TGTGCCAGCAGCTTGGCCTGGCAGACTGGTCAGCCCCAGCATTTT. Translated: CASSLAWQTGQPQHF. The whole variable domain, remainder taken from reference TRBV5-5 and TRBJ1-5, is DAGVTQSPTHLIKTRGQQVTLRCSPISGHKSVSWYQQVLGQGPQFIFQYYEKEERGRGNFPDRFSARQFPNYSSELNVNALLLGDSALYLCASSLAWQTGQPQHFGDGTRLSIL.

The rearrangement uses TRBV2 and TRBJ2-7, with D possibly TRBD2 on 7 matching bases. The length of the CDR3 is 15 residues. Trimming took 4 bases from V and 0 from J, leaving 13 bases between them. The germline gives CDR1 SNHLY, CDR2 FYNNEI. The CDR3, as DNA: TGTGCCAGCAGTGTGGGCGGGGGCCTCTCCTACGAGCAGTACTTC. It encodes CASSVGGGLSYEQYF. The full variable domain, in which reference TRBV2 and TRBJ2-7 provide the parts outside the CDR3, is EPEVTQTPSHQVTQMGQEVILRCVPISNHLYFYWYRQILGQKVEFLVSFYNNEISEKSEIFDDQFSVERPDGSNFTLKIRSTKLEDSAMYFCASSVGGGLSYEQYFGPGTRLTVT.

This chain joins TRBV7-9 and TRBJ1-1, with 8 bases aligning to TRBD1. The germline V gene has CDR1 SEHNR and CDR2 FQNEAQ (reference sequence). This CDR3 has 15 amino acids. After removal of 5 bases from V and 7 bases from J, the junction contained 12 bases not matched to a gene. The CDR3 DNA reads TGTGCCAGCAGCGATTGGTACAGGGGGAACTATGAAGCTTTCTTT. It is translated as CASSDWYRGNYEAFF.

This chain links TRBV28 with TRBJ1-2; a weak D match, TRBD1 (5 bases). V lost 3 bases and J lost 4, with 12 bases in between. This CDR3 contains 14 residues. Germline V gives CDR1 MDHEN, CDR2 SYDVKM. CDR3 protein: CASSFGGNSYGYTF. The CDR3 DNA reads TGTGCCAGCAGTTTCGGGGGAAACTCCTATGGCTACACCTTC.